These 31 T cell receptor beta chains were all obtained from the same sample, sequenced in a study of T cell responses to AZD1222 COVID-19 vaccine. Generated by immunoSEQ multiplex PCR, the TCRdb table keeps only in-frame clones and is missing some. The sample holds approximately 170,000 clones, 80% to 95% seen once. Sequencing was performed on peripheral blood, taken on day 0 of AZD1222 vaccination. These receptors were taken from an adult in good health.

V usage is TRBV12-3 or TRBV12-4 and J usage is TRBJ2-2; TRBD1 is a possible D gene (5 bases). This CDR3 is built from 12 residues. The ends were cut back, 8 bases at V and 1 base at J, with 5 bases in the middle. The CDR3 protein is CASQGNTGELFF. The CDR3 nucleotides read TGTGCCAGCCAGGGGAACACCGGGGAGCTGTTTTTT.

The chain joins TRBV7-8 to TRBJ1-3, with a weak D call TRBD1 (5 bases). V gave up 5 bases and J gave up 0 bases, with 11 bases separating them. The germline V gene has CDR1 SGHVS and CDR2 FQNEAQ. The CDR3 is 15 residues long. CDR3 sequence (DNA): TGTGCCAGCAGCACCGGGACTTTCTCTGGAAACACCATATATTTT. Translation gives CASSTGTFSGNTIYF.

CDR3 loop: CASTPGQGVYGYTF. In DNA, the CDR3 is TGTGCCAGCACCCCGGGACAGGGGGTATACGGCTACACCTTC. This chain connects TRBV5-4 to TRBJ1-2, with 11 nucleotides matching TRBD1. This CDR3 region has 14 residues. Per germline, CDR1 SGHNT and CDR2 YYREEE (reference sequence). V gave up 6 bases and J gave up 8 bases; unmatched junction bases: 9.

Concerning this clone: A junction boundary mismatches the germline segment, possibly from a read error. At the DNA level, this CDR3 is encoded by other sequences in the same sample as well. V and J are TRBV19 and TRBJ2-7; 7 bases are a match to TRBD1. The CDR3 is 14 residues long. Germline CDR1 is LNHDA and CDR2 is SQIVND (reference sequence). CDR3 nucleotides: TGTGCCAGTAGTGACAGGGTTTACTCCTACGAGCAGTATTTC. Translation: CASSDRVYSYEQYF.

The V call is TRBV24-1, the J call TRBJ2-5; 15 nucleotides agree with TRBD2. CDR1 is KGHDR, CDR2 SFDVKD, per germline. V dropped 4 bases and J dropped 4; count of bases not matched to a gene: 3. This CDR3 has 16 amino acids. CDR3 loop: CATSDPGLAGGETQYF. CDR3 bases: TGTGCCACCAGTGACCCGGGACTAGCGGGAGGAGAGACCCAGTACTTC.

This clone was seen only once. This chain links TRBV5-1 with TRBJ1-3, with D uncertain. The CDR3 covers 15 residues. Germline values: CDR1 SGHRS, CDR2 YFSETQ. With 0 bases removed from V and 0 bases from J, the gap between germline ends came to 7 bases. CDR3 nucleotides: TGCGCCAGCAGCTTGGTTGGTTACTCTGGAAACACCATATATTTT. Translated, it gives CASSLVGYSGNTIYF.

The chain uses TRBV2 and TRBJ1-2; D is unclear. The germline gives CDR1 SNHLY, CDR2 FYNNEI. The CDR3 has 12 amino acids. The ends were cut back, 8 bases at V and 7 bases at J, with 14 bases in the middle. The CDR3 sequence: CASLGWPIGYTF. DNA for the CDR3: TGTGCCAGCTTAGGGTGGCCTATTGGCTACACCTTC.

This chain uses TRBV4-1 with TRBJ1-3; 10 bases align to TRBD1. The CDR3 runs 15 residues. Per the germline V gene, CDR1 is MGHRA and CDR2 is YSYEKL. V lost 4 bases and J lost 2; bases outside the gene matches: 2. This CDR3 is CASSRGTGAGNTIYF. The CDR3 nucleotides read TGCGCCAGCAGCCGGGGGACAGGGGCTGGAAACACCATATATTTT.

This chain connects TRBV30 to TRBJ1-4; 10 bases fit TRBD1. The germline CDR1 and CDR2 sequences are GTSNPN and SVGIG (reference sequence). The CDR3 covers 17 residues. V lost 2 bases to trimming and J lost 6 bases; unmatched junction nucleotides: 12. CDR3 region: CAWSFIPGQGKYEKLFF. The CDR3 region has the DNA TGTGCCTGGAGTTTTATACCGGGACAGGGGAAGTATGAAAAACTGTTTTTT.

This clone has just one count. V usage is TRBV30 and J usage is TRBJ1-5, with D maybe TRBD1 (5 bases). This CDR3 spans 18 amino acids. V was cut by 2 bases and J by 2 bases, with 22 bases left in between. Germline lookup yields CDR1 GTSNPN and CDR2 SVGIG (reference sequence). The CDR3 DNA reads TGTGCCTGGAGTAGGAGGGGTCAAACGGGGCAAGGCAATCAGCCCCAGCATTTT. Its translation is CAWSRRGQTGQGNQPQHF.

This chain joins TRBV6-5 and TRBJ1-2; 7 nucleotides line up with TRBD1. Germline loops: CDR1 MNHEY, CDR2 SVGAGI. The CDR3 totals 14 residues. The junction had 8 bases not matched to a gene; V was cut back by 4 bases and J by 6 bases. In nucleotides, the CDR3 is TGTGCCAGCAGTTTTATACGACAGGGCGATGGCTACACCTTC. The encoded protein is CASSFIRQGDGYTF.

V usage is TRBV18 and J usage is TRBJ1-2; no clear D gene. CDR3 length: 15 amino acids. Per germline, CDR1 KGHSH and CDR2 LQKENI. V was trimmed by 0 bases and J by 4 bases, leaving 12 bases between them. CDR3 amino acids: CASSPPVGPSYGYTF. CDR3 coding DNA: TGTGCCAGCTCACCACCGGTAGGGCCTTCCTATGGCTACACCTTC.

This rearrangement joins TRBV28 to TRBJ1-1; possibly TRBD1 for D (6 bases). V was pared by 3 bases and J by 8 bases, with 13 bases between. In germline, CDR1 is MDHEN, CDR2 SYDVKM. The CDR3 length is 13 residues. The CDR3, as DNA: TGTGCCAGCAGTTTCTACAGGGTATTCGAAGCTTTCTTT. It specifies CASSFYRVFEAFF.

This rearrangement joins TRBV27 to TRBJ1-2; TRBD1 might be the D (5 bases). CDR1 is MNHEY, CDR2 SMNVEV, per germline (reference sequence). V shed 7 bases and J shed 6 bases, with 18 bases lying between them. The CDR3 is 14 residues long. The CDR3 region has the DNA TGTGCCAGCACCCCTACGGGGGGGTCTCATGGCTACACCTTC. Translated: CASTPTGGSHGYTF.

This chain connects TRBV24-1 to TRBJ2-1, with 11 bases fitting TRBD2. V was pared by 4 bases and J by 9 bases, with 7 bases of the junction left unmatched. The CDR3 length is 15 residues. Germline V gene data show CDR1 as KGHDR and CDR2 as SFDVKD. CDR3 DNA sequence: TGTGCCACCAGTGAGCATAGCGGGAGGGCCATTGAGCAGTTCTTC. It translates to CATSEHSGRAIEQFF.

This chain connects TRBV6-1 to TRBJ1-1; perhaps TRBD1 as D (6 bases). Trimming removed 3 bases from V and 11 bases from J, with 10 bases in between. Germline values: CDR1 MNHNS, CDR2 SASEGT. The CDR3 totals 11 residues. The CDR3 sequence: CASSERGGAFF. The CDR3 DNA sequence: TGTGCCAGCAGTGAGAGAGGGGGTGCTTTCTTT.

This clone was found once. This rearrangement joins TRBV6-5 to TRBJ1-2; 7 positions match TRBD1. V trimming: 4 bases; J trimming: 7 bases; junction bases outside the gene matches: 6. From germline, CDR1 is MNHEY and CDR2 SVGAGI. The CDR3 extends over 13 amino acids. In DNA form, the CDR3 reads TGTGCCAGCAGTTTCACAGGGGCGGGTGGCTACACCTTC. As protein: CASSFTGAGGYTF.

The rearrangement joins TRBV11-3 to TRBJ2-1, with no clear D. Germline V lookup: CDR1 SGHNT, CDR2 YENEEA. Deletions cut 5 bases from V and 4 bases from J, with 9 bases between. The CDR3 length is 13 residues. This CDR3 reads CASSLTGYNEQFF. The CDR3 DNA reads TGTGCCAGCAGCCTAACGGGTTACAATGAGCAGTTCTTC. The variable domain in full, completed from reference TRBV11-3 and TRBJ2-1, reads EAGVVQSPRYKIIEKKQPVAFWCNPISGHNTLYWYLQNLGQGPELLIRYENEEAVDDSQLPKDRFSAERLKGVDSTLKIQPAELGDSAVYLCASSLTGYNEQFFGPGTRLTVL.

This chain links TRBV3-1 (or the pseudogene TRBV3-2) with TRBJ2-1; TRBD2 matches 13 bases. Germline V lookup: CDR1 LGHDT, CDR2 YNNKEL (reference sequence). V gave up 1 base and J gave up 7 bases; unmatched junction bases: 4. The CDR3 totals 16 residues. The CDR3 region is CASSQVRTSGRNEQFF. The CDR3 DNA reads TGTGCCAGCAGCCAAGTGCGGACTAGCGGGAGAAATGAGCAGTTCTTC.

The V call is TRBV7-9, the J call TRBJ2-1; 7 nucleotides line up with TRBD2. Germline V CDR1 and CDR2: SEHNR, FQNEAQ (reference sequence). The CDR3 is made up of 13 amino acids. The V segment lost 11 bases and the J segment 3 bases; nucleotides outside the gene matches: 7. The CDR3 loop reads CAGGRTSYNEQFF. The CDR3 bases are TGTGCCGGGGGGAGGACTAGCTACAATGAGCAGTTCTTC. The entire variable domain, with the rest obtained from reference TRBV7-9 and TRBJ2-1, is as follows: DTGVSQNPRHKITKRGQNVTFRCDPISEHNRLYWYRQTLGQGPEFLTYFQNEAQLEKSRLLSDRFSAERPKGSFSTLEIQRTEQGDSAMYLCAGGRTSYNEQFFGPGTRLTVL.

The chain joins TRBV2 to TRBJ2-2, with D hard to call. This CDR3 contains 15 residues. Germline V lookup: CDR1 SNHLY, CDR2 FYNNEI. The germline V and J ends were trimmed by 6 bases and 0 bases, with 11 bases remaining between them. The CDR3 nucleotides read TGTGCCAGCAGGGAAATCACCACGAACACCGGGGAGCTGTTTTTT. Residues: CASREITTNTGELFF.

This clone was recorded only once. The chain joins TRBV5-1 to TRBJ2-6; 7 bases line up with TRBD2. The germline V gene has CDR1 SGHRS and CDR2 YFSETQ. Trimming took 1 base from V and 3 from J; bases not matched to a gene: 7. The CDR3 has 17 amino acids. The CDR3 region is CASSLLMGGYGANVLTF. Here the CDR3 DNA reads TGCGCCAGCAGCTTGTTAATGGGAGGGTATGGGGCCAACGTCCTGACTTTC.

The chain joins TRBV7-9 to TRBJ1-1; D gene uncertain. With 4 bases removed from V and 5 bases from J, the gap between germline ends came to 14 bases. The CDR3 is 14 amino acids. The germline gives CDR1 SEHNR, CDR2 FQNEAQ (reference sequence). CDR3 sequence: CASSSRTRGTEAFF. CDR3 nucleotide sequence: TGTGCCAGCAGCTCCCGGACCAGAGGGACTGAAGCTTTCTTT. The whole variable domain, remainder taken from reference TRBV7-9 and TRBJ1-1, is DTGVSQNPRHKITKRGQNVTFRCDPISEHNRLYWYRQTLGQGPEFLTYFQNEAQLEKSRLLSDRFSAERPKGSFSTLEIQRTEQGDSAMYLCASSSRTRGTEAFFGQGTRLTVV.

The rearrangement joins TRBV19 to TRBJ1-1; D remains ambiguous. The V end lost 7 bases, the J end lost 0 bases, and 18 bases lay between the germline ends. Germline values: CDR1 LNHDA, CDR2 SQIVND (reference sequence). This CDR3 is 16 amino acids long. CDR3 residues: CASTDILQGMNTEAFF. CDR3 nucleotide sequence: TGTGCCAGTACCGACATCCTCCAAGGGATGAACACTGAAGCTTTCTTT.

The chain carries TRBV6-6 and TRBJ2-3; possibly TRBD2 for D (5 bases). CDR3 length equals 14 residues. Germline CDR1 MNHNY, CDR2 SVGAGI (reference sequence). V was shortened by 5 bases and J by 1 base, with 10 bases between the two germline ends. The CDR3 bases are TGTGCCAGCAGTCGCCATAGCGGCACAGATACGCAGTATTTT. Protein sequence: CASSRHSGTDTQYF.

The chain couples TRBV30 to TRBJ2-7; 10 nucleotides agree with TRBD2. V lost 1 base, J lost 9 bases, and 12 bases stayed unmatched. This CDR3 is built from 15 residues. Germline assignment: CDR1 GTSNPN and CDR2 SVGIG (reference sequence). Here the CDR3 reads CAWSGRTSGKWAQYF. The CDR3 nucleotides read TGTGCCTGGAGTGGGCGGACTAGCGGAAAATGGGCGCAGTACTTC.

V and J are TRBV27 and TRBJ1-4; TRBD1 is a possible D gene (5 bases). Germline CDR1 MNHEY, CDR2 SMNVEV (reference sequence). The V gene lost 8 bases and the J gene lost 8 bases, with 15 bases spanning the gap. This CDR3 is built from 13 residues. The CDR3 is CASWPGGGEKLFF. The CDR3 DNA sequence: TGTGCCAGCTGGCCGGGGGGTGGAGAAAAACTGTTTTTT.

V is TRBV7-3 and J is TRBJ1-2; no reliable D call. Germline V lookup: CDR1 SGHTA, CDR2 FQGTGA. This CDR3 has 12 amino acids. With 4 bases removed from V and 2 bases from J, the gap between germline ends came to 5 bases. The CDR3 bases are TGTGCCAGCAGCTCAGACAACTATGGCTACACCTTC. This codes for CASSSDNYGYTF.

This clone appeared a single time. CDR3 sequence (DNA): TGTGCCAGCAGCCAAGATTTGGTGGTGCAGTACTTC. Protein: CASSQDLVVQYF. V and J are TRBV3-1 (or the pseudogene TRBV3-2) and TRBJ2-7; D gene ambiguous. The CDR3 contains 12 residues. The V gene's germline CDR1 is LGHDT and CDR2 YNNKEL (reference sequence). The ends were cut back, 0 bases at V and 9 bases at J, with 9 bases in the middle.

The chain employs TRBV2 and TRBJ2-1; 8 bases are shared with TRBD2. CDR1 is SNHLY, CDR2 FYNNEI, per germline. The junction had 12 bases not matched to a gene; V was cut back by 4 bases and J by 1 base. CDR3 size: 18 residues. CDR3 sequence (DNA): TGTGCCAGCAGTGTTCATCGATCCAGCGGGAGTTCCTACAATGAGCAGTTCTTC. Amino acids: CASSVHRSSGSSYNEQFF.

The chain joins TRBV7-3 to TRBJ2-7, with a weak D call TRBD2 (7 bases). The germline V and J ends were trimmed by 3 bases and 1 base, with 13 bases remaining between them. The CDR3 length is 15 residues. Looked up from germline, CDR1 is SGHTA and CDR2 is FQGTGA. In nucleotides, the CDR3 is TGTGCCAGCAGCTTGGGAGGGGGGTCATCCTACGAGCAGTACTTC. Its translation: CASSLGGGSSYEQYF.